Below, 3 T cell receptor beta chains from the same sample are listed, as sequenced in a study of blood T cell repertoires in COVID-19. Only in-frame clones appear in the TCRdb table, and some are missing; sequencing was by immunoSEQ multiplex PCR. This table has some 100,000 clones, roughly 80% appearing once. Specimen: peripheral blood. The receptors come from a man older than 75 with active or convalescent COVID-19.

The J gene is TRBJ1-2, the V gene TRBV20-1; D might be TRBD1 (6 bases). The DNA matches TRBJ2-5 better at its end, which makes the J call doubtful. CDR1 DFQATT and CDR2 SNEGSKA come from the germline V gene (reference sequence). The length of the CDR3 is 11 residues. CDR3 bases: TGCAGTGCTAGAGATGGCAGGGGCCAGTACTTC. This codes for CSARDGRGQYF.

This rearrangement joins TRBV9 to TRBJ2-3; 10 nucleotides match TRBD1. V lost 0 bases and J lost 4; bases outside the gene matches: 8. The CDR3 loop spans 17 amino acids. Germline V gene lookup returns CDR1 SGDLS and CDR2 YYNGEE. The DNA of the CDR3 is TGTGCCAGCAGCGTAGCGGCGGGACAGGGGAGCGCAGATACGCAGTATTTT. This codes for CASSVAAGQGSADTQYF.

The rearrangement links TRBV6-2 or TRBV6-3 to TRBJ2-3; 9 nucleotides match TRBD2. CDR3 size: 16 residues. Germline CDR1 MNHEY, CDR2 SVGEGT. Unmatched junction bases numbered 5, after V lost 0 bases and J lost 4 bases. CDR3 nucleotide sequence: TGTGCCAGCAGTTACTCTGGGCGGGGGGGCTCAGATACGCAGTATTTT. Amino acids: CASSYSGRGGSDTQYF.